The following is a T cell receptor (beta chain) sequence with its context. The method was immunoSEQ multiplex PCR; TCRdb's version includes in-frame clones alone and lacks a portion of them. The sample contains approximately 85,000 clones, 80% to 95% of which appear only once. The data derive from a study of T cell changes during pregnancy in multiple sclerosis. V was clipped by 0 bases and J by 0 bases, with 12 bases between them. The V gene's germline CDR1 is SGHNT and CDR2 YENEEA. The CDR3 has 18 amino acids. The specimen was peripheral blood, collected in the first trimester of pregnancy. V is TRBV11-3 and J is TRBJ1-6; possibly TRBD1 for D (5 bases). The source of this sequence is a female donor with multiple sclerosis, enrolled in a pregnancy study. CDR3 sequence reads: CASSLEIRGFSYNSPLHF. In DNA form, the CDR3 reads TGTGCCAGCAGCTTAGAAATTCGGGGGTTCTCCTATAATTCACCCCTCCACTTT.